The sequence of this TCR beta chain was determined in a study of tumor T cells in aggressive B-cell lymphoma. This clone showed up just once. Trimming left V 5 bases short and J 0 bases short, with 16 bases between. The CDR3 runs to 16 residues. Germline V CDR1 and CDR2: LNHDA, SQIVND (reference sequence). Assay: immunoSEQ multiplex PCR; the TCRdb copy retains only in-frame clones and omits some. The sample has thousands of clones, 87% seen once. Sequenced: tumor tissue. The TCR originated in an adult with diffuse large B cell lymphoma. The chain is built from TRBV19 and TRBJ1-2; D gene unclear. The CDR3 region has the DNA TGTGCCAGTAGTGGCCCCTTCAAGGAGGCTAACTATGGCTACACCTTC. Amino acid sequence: CASSGPFKEANYGYTF.